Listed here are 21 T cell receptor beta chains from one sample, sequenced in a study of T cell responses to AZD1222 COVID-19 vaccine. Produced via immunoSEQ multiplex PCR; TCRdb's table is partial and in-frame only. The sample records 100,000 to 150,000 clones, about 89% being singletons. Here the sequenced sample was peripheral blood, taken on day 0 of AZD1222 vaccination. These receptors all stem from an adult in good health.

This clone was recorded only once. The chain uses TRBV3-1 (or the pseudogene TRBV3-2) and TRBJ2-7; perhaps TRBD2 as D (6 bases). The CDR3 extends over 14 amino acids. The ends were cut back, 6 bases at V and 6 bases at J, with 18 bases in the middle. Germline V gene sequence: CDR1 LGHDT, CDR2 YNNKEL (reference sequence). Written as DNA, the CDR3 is TGTGCCAGCAGTCCGCTTACAGGAGGGGCCGAGCAGTACTTC. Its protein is CASSPLTGGAEQYF.

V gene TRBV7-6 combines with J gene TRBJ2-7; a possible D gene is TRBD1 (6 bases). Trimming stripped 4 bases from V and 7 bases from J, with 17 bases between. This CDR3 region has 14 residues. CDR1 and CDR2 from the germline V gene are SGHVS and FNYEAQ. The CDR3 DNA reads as TGTGCCAGCAGCTATACAGGGCCCTACGAAGAGCAGTACTTC. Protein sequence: CASSYTGPYEEQYF.

This CDR3 reads CAWSGANEKLFF. The CDR3 DNA follows: TGTGCCTGGAGCGGGGCCAATGAAAAACTGTTTTTT. The genes are TRBV30 and TRBJ1-4; tentative D call: TRBD1 (5 bases). In germline, CDR1 is GTSNPN, CDR2 SVGIG (reference sequence). The CDR3 spans 12 residues. V was trimmed by 3 bases and J by 5 bases, leaving 7 bases between them.

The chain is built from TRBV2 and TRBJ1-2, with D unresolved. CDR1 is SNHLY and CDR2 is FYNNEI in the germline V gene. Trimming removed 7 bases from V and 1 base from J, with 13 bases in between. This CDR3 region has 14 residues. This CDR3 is CASKVTSYNYGYTF. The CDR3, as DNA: TGTGCCAGCAAGGTGACAAGTTATAACTATGGCTACACCTTC.

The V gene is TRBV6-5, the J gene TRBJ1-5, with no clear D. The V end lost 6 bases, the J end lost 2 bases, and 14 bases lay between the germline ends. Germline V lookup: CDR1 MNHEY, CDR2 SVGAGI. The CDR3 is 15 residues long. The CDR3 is CASRQAINGNQPQHF. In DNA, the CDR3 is TGTGCCAGCAGGCAGGCTATTAACGGCAATCAGCCCCAGCATTTT.

The CDR3 region is CASSQEGAGLARGELFF. CDR3 DNA: TGCGCCAGCAGCCAAGAAGGGGCAGGACTAGCGCGCGGGGAGCTGTTTTTT. The chain uses TRBV4-3 and TRBJ2-2; 9 bases map to TRBD2. The CDR3 consists of 17 residues. The V gene's germline CDR1 is LGHNA and CDR2 YSLEER. After removal of 0 bases from V and 7 bases from J, the junction contained 9 bases not matched to a gene.

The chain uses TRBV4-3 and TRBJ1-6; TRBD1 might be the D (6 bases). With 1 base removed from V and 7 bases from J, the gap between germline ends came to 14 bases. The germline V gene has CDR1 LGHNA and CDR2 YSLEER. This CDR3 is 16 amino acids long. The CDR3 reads CASSQAGGARNSPLHF. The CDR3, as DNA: TGCGCCAGCAGCCAAGCGGGGGGCGCGAGGAATTCACCCCTCCACTTT.

DNA for the CDR3: TGTGCCAGCAGATCCGCCGACAGGGCAGAAAAGCAGTATTTT. Its protein product is CASRSADRAEKQYF. This sequence joins TRBV27 and TRBJ2-3; 7 nucleotides line up with TRBD1. V shed 6 bases and J 11 bases; nucleotides not matched to a gene: 14. CDR3 length equals 14 residues. Germline CDR1 reads MNHEY; CDR2 reads SMNVEV (reference sequence).

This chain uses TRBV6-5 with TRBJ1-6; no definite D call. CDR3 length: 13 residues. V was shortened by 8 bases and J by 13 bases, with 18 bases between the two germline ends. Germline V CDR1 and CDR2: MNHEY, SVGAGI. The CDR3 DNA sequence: TGTGCCAGCTCCGGGGATCTAGTTCGTCCCCTCCACTTT. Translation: CASSGDLVRPLHF.

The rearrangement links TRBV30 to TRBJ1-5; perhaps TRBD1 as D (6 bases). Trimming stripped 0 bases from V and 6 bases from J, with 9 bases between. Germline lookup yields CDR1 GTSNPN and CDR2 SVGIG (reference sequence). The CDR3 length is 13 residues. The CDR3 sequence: CAWSVQGAQPQHF. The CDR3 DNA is TGTGCCTGGAGTGTACAGGGCGCTCAGCCCCAGCATTTT.

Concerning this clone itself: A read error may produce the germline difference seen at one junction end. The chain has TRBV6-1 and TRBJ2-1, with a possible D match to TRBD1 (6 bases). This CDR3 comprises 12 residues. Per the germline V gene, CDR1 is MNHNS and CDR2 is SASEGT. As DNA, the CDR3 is TGTGCCAGCAGGGAAGGGGGAAATGAGCAGTTCTTC. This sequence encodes CASREGGNEQFF.

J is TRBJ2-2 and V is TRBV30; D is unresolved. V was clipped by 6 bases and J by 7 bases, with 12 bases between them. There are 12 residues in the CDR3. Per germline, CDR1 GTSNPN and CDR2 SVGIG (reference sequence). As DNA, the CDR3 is TGTGCCTGCAATGAGGTCATCGGGGAGCTGTTTTTT. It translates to CACNEVIGELFF.

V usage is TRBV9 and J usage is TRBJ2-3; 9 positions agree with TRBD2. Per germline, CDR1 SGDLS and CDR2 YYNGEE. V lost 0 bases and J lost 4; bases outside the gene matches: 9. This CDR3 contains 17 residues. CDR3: CASSVALRAGGSDTQYF. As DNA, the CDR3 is TGTGCCAGCAGCGTAGCTCTTAGAGCGGGGGGATCAGATACGCAGTATTTT.

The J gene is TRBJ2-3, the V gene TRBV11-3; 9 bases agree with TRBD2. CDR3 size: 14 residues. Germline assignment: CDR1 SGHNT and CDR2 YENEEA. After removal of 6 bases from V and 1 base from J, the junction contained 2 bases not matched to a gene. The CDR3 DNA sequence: TGTGCCAGCAGTCCTAGCGGGGGCACAGATACGCAGTATTTT. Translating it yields CASSPSGGTDTQYF.

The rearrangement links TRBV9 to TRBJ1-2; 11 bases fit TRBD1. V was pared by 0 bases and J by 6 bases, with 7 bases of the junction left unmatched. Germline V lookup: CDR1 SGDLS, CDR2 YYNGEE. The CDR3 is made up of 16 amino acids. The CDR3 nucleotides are TGTGCCAGCAGCGTAGATGGGACAGGGGGTCGGGATGGCTACACCTTC. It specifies CASSVDGTGGRDGYTF.

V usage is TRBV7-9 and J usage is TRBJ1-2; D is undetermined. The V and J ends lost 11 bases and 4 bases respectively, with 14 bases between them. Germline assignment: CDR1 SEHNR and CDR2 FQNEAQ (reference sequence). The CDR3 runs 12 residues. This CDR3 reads CASATDFYGYTF. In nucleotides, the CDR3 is TGTGCCTCCGCAACAGACTTCTATGGCTACACCTTC.

Here the CDR3 DNA reads TGTGCCAGCAGCGCACAGGGAAAGGATCAGCCCCAGCATTTT. This gives the protein CASSAQGKDQPQHF. The chain has TRBV6-5 and TRBJ1-5; maybe TRBD1 (6 bases). Germline V gene lookup returns CDR1 MNHEY and CDR2 SVGAGI. The CDR3 has 14 residues. With 6 bases removed from V and 5 bases from J, the gap between germline ends came to 14 bases.

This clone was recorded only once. CDR3 in DNA: TGTGCCAGCAGCCCCCGCACTAGCGGTACCTACGAGCAGTACTTC. Protein sequence: CASSPRTSGTYEQYF. The chain combines TRBV5-4 with TRBJ2-7; 8 bases match TRBD2. Germline CDR1 SGHNT, CDR2 YYREEE (reference sequence). CDR3 length equals 15 residues. Trimming took 4 bases from V and 2 from J; bases not matched to a gene: 8.

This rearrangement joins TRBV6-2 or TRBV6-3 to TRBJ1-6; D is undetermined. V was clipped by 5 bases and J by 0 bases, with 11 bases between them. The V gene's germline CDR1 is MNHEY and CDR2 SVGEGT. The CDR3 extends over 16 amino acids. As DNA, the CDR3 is TGTGCCAGCAGTAAGGACCATGGCTCCTATAATTCACCCCTCCACTTT. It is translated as CASSKDHGSYNSPLHF.

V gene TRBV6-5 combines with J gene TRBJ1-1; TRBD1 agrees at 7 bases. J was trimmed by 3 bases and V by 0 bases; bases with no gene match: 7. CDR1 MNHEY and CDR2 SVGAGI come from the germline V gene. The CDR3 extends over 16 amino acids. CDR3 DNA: TGTGCCAGCAGTTACTCAGCCAGGGGGGGTGACACTGAAGCTTTCTTT. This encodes CASSYSARGGDTEAFF.

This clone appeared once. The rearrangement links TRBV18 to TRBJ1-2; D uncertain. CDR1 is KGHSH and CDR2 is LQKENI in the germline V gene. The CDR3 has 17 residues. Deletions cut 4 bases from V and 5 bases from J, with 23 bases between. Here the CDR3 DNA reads TGTGCCAGCTCACAGTACCGGTCGGAGACGATGTCTTATGGCTACACCTTC. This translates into CASSQYRSETMSYGYTF.